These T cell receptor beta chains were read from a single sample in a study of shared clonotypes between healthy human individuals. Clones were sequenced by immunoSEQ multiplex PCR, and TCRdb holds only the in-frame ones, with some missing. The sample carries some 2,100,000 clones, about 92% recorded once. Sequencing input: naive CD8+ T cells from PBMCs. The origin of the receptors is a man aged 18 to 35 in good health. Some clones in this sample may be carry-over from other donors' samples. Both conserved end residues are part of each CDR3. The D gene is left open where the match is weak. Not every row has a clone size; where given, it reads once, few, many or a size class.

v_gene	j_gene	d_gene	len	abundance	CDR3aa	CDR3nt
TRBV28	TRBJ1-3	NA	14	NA	CASRLGDSGNTIYF	TGTGCCAGCAGATTAGGGGACTCTGGAAACACCATATATTTT
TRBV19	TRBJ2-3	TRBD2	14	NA	CASSGGLDADTQYF	TGTGCCAGTAGTGGCGGACTAGACGCAGATACGCAGTATTTT
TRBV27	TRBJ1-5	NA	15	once	CASSLGRGGNQPQHF	TGTGCCAGCAGTTTAGGCAGGGGTGGCAATCAGCCCCAGCATTTT
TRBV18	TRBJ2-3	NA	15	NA	CASSPLDSGTDTQYF	TGTGCCAGCTCACCACTGGACAGTGGGACAGATACGCAGTATTTT
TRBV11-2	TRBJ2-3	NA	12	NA	CASSAGRDTQYF	TGTGCCAGCAGCGCAGGGCGGGATACGCAGTATTTT
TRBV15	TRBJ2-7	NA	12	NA	CATSTRSYEQYF	TGTGCCACCAGCACTAGGAGCTACGAGCAGTACTTC
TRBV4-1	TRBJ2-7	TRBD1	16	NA	CASSPLLGQGLYEQYF	TGCGCCAGCAGCCCTCTCCTGGGACAGGGACTCTACGAGCAGTACTTC
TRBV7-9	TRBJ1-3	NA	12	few	CASSPLGNTIYF	TGTGCCAGCAGCCCTCTCGGAAACACCATATATTTT
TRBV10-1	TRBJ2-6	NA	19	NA	CASSPGRGTAGPGANVLTF	TGCGCCAGCAGCCCCGGGCGGGGGACAGCAGGCCCTGGGGCCAACGTCCTGACTTTC
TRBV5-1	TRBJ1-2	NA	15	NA	CASSLGAGKEYGYTF	TGCGCCAGCAGCCTAGGTGCGGGGAAGGAGTATGGCTACACCTTC
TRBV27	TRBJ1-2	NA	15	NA	CASSKEVGAGYGYTF	TGTGCCAGCAGTAAAGAGGTTGGGGCCGGCTATGGCTACACCTTC
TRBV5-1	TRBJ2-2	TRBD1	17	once	CASSHTGGAVKAGELFF	TGCGCCAGCAGCCACACAGGGGGCGCGGTAAAGGCCGGGGAGCTGTTTTTT
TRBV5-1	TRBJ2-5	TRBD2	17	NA	CASSLLTLAGEVETQYF	TGCGCCAGCAGCTTACTAACTCTAGCGGGAGAGGTCGAGACCCAGTACTTC
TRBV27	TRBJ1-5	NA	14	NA	CASSSSPVGQPQHF	TGTGCCAGCAGTTCGTCTCCGGTTGGTCAGCCCCAGCATTTT